The 9 T cell receptor beta chains listed next were all sequenced from one sample in a study of cytomegalovirus exposure and HLA in healthy donors. The PCR made use of 60 Vbeta and 13 Jbeta primers. TCRdb's table, derived via immunoSEQ multiplex PCR, lists solely in-frame clones and lacks some. This table has under 150,000 clones, roughly two thirds appearing once. Sequenced sample: PBMCs. The receptors originated from a woman in her forties in good health and CMV-seronegative.

The CDR3 protein is CASSLTRDEQFF. The CDR3 DNA sequence: TGTGCCAGCAGCTTAACCAGGGATGAGCAGTTCTTC. The V and J genes are TRBV7-2 and TRBJ2-1; a weak D match, TRBD1 (5 bases). The CDR3 runs to 12 residues. V was shortened by 2 bases and J by 8 bases, with 7 bases between the two germline ends. Germline V CDR1 and CDR2: SGHTA, FQGNSA.

With respect to this clone: No conserved phenylalanine or tryptophan is present at the end of the CDR3, so a read error is the likely explanation. V gene TRBV5-6 combines with J gene TRBJ1-2; D gene ambiguous. The V end lost 3 bases, the J end lost 2 bases, and 8 bases lay between the germline ends. CDR3 length: 13 amino acids. Germline values: CDR1 SGHDT, CDR2 YYEEEE. The CDR3 protein is CASSSIQNYGYTL. The CDR3 coding sequence is TGTGCCAGCAGCTCTATACAAAACTATGGCTACACCCTC.

In this sample, this clone turned up a few times. The chain combines TRBV2 with TRBJ1-5; TRBD1 matches at 7 bases. Germline values: CDR1 SNHLY, CDR2 FYNNEI. The length of the CDR3 is 13 residues. The ends lost 3 bases at V and 6 bases at J; junction bases unmatched: 2. The CDR3 reads CASSESGGQPQHF. The CDR3 bases are TGTGCCAGCAGTGAGTCAGGGGGTCAGCCCCAGCATTTT.

J is TRBJ1-1 and V is TRBV7-9; no firm D call. The germline gives CDR1 SEHNR, CDR2 FQNEAQ (reference sequence). Trimming took off 6 bases at V and 4 bases at J, with 12 bases between the two ends. The CDR3 contains 13 residues. The CDR3 region is CASRPSRVTEAFF. The DNA for the CDR3 is TGTGCCAGCAGGCCCTCCCGGGTCACTGAAGCTTTCTTT. The complete variable domain, with remaining parts taken from reference TRBV7-9 and TRBJ1-1, reads DTGVSQNPRHKITKRGQNVTFRCDPISEHNRLYWYRQTLGQGPEFLTYFQNEAQLEKSRLLSDRFSAERPKGSFSTLEIQRTEQGDSAMYLCASRPSRVTEAFFGQGTRLTVV.

The chain combines TRBV5-1 with TRBJ2-7; 7 bases are a match to TRBD1. CDR3 size: 16 residues. V lost 9 bases and J lost 6; bases outside the gene matches: 21. The germline V gene has CDR1 SGHRS and CDR2 YFSETQ. Written as DNA, the CDR3 is TGCGCCACCAGAGACAGGGAGAAAGGGGCGCCCTCCGAGCAGTACGTC. Translation gives CATRDREKGAPSEQYV.

This chain uses TRBV27 with TRBJ1-2, with a tentative D call TRBD1 (5 bases). Trimming removed 5 bases at V and 1 base at J, with 14 bases between. Germline V CDR1 and CDR2: MNHEY, SMNVEV (reference sequence). The CDR3 is 15 amino acids. As DNA, the CDR3 is TGTGCCAGCAGTCAGTATACAGGTTTTAACTATGGCTACACCTTC. Translation gives CASSQYTGFNYGYTF.

The chain couples TRBV6-5 to TRBJ2-7; tentative D call: TRBD1 (5 bases). V lost 4 bases and J lost 5, with 12 bases in between. Germline CDR1 MNHEY, CDR2 SVGAGI. The CDR3 contains 13 residues. For the CDR3, the DNA is TGTGCCAGCAGTTTAAGTGGGGCTCACGAGCAGTACTTC. This encodes CASSLSGAHEQYF.

This chain uses TRBV28 with TRBJ1-2, with D tentatively TRBD1 (6 bases). The V gene's germline CDR1 is MDHEN and CDR2 SYDVKM. The V end was cut by 5 bases, the J end by 2 bases, with 18 bases between. The CDR3 runs 16 residues. CDR3: CASSEGGEGENYGYTF. The CDR3 DNA follows: TGTGCCAGCAGTGAGGGCGGAGAGGGGGAAAACTATGGCTACACCTTC.

This clone was counted between two and nine times. The gene calls are TRBV5-1 and TRBJ1-2; D possibly corresponds to TRBD1 (6 bases). Germline-derived CDR1 and CDR2 are SGHRS and YFSETQ. The CDR3 extends over 16 amino acids. Between the trimmed V and J ends, which lost 3 bases and 2 bases, there was a span of 17 bases. CDR3 nucleotide sequence: TGCGCCAGCAGCTACACCACGGGGGGCTCCAACTATGGCTACACCTTC. It translates to CASSYTTGGSNYGYTF.